These 8 T cell receptor beta chains came from one sample sequenced in a study of regulatory dendritic cells for organ transplantation. These TCRs are of unknown antigen specificity. Sorted T cells were CFSE-labeled and cultured 5 days with allogeneic regulatory or mature dendritic cells at 1:10. TCRdb's copy holds only in-frame clones and misses some; the assay was immunoSEQ multiplex PCR. Of about 10,000 clones in the sample, 80% were seen once. The sample was memory CD4+ T cells from blood cultured with dendritic cells. Subset reported: CD45RO+ memory T cells. The receptor set was obtained from a human donor in good health.

About this clone: Compared with germline, one end of the junction differs, possibly owing to a read error. The CDR3 spells CASSLEGIGYTF. The CDR3 coding sequence is TGTGCCAGCAGTTTAGAAGGTATCGGCTACACCTTC. This chain uses TRBV11-2 with TRBJ1-2; D gene uncertain. The CDR3 sequence is 12 residues long. The germline V gene has CDR1 SGHAT and CDR2 FQNNGV.

The V and J genes are TRBV6-5 and TRBJ2-7; D gene unclear. The CDR3 loop spans 15 amino acids. CDR1 and CDR2 (germline): MNHEY, SVGAGI. Between the trimmed V and J ends, which lost 2 bases and 3 bases, there was a span of 14 bases. This CDR3 is CASSYNDLPRYEQYF. For the CDR3, the DNA is TGTGCCAGCAGTTACAATGACTTACCCCGCTACGAGCAGTACTTC.

The chain recombines TRBV28 with TRBJ1-2, with no clear D. Trimming cost V 2 bases and J 8 bases, with 6 bases left between them. CDR3 length: 11 residues. Germline V lookup: CDR1 MDHEN, CDR2 SYDVKM. This CDR3 reads CASSLDGGYTF. The CDR3 region has the DNA TGTGCCAGCAGTTTAGACGGGGGCTACACCTTC.

This clone was counted once. The chain combines TRBV6-5 with TRBJ2-2; D possibly uses TRBD1 or TRBD2 (5 bases each). The germline gives CDR1 MNHEY, CDR2 SVGAGI. The V and J ends lost 5 bases and 8 bases respectively, with 9 bases between them. CDR3 length: 12 residues. The CDR3 region is CASSERGGELFF. As DNA, the CDR3 is TGTGCCAGCAGTGAGAGGGGAGGGGAGCTGTTTTTT.

The sample holds one count of this clone. The rearrangement links TRBV9 to TRBJ2-7; D unresolved. Germline V gene data show CDR1 as SGDLS and CDR2 as YYNGEE. The CDR3 covers 14 residues. With 3 bases removed from V and 0 bases from J, the gap between germline ends came to 10 bases. The CDR3 here is CASSASEISYEQYF. CDR3 coding DNA: TGTGCCAGCAGCGCCAGTGAAATCTCCTACGAGCAGTACTTC. Together with reference TRBV9 and TRBJ2-7, the CDR3 gives the full variable domain: DSGVTQTPKHLITATGQRVTLRCSPRSGDLSVYWYQQSLDQGLQFLIQYYNGEERAKGNILERFSAQQFPDLHSELNLSSLELGDSALYFCASSASEISYEQYFGPGTRLTVT.

V and J are TRBV4-3 and TRBJ2-7; D unresolved. The V gene's germline CDR1 is LGHNA and CDR2 YSLEER. Deletions cut 3 bases from V and 2 bases from J, with 17 bases between. The CDR3 consists of 16 residues. The CDR3 DNA sequence: TGCGCCAGCAGCCAGGGATTCGACGGACGGCCCTACGAGCAGTACTTC. It specifies CASSQGFDGRPYEQYF.

The chain joins TRBV5-4 to TRBJ1-2; no definite D call. Trimming shortened V by 2 bases and J by 4 bases, and 15 bases separated the two germline ends. Germline values: CDR1 SGHNT, CDR2 YYREEE (reference sequence). The CDR3 covers 15 residues. The CDR3 region is CASSLGGAALYGYTF. CDR3 coding DNA: TGTGCCAGCAGCTTAGGAGGAGCGGCACTCTATGGCTACACCTTC.

The chain has TRBV7-2 and TRBJ2-1; 14 bases line up with TRBD2. V gave up 4 bases and J gave up 9 bases; unmatched junction bases: 11. Germline V gene data show CDR1 as SGHTA and CDR2 as FQGNSA. The CDR3 covers 17 residues. CDR3 sequence: CASSSSGTSGSHSEQFF. For the CDR3, the DNA is TGTGCCAGCAGCTCTTCAGGGACTAGCGGGAGTCATAGTGAGCAGTTCTTC.